One sample yielded the 4 T cell receptor beta chains listed below, sequenced in a study of blood T cell repertoires in COVID-19. This table comes from immunoSEQ multiplex PCR, and its TCRdb copy is limited to in-frame clones, with some not included. The sample shows 180,000 or so clones, over 75% of them seen only once. Sequenced sample: PBMCs or T cells enriched from blood (not recorded which). The source is a man aged 45-65 years who had recovered from COVID-19.

The rearrangement joins TRBV5-8 to TRBJ2-3; TRBD1 matches 7 bases. The CDR3 spans 14 residues. Germline values: CDR1 SGHTS, CDR2 YDEGEE. With V trimmed by 4 bases and J by 2 bases, 4 bases remained unmatched. The CDR3 region is CASSVGTATDTQYF. The CDR3 DNA is TGTGCCAGCAGCGTGGGGACAGCCACAGATACGCAGTATTTT. The entire variable domain, with the rest obtained from reference TRBV5-8 and TRBJ2-3, is as follows: EAGVTQSPTHLIKTRGQQATLRCSPISGHTSVYWYQQALGLGLQFLLWYDEGEERNRGNFPPRFSGRQFPNYSSELNVNALELEDSALYLCASSVGTATDTQYFGPGTRLTVL.

The chain has TRBV3-1 (or the pseudogene TRBV3-2) and TRBJ1-2; unclear D gene. Trimming removed 0 bases from V and 5 bases from J, with 10 bases in between. CDR3 size: 14 residues. Germline V gene lookup returns CDR1 LGHDT and CDR2 YNNKEL (reference sequence). In nucleotides, the CDR3 is TGTGCCAGCAGCCAAGAAGTAACGGGGTATGGCTACACCTTC. Translation gives CASSQEVTGYGYTF.

The genes are TRBV2 and TRBJ2-1; TRBD2 agrees at 12 bases. V lost 5 bases and J lost 9; bases outside the gene matches: 8. The CDR3 has 15 residues. Germline V gives CDR1 SNHLY, CDR2 FYNNEI. The CDR3 DNA follows: TGTGCCAGCAGTCGGATTTCTAGCGGGGGGGGTGAGCAGTTCTTC. It is translated as CASSRISSGGGEQFF.

The chain combines TRBV7-9 with TRBJ2-1; 10 bases line up with TRBD1. This CDR3 region has 16 residues. Germline CDR1 and CDR2: SEHNR and FQNEAQ (reference sequence). The V gene end was trimmed by 0 bases and the J gene end by 8 bases; junction bases not matched to a gene: 7. The CDR3 is CASSLADKGQGHEQFF. In nucleotides, the CDR3 is TGTGCCAGCAGCTTAGCAGACAAGGGACAGGGGCATGAGCAGTTCTTC.